These 21 T cell receptor beta chains were sequenced from one sample in a study of shared clonotypes between healthy human individuals (dated by TCRdb to about 2020). Libraries were prepared through the immunoSEQ multiplex PCR assay. This is the immuneACCESS table as TCRdb keeps it, with only in-frame sequences that have V and J called. A part of the clones is gone; compared with another copy, unresolved V genes explain less than half, and the rest is unexplained. The sample profile shows about 1 million clones; 70% to 80% of them were found once. The biggest ten clones account for approximately 1.5% of the sample. The sample was memory CD4+ T cells sorted from blood. What the cell subset or site label conveys for this sample: CD45RA-negative fraction. These receptors came from a man younger than 30 in good health.

The chain recombines TRBV5-1 with TRBJ2-6; a possible D gene is TRBD2 (6 bases). Trimming cost V 4 bases and J 3 bases, with 8 bases left between them. The CDR3 has 14 amino acids. The germline gives CDR1 SGHRS, CDR2 YFSETQ. The CDR3 DNA is TGCGCCAGCAGCCAGGGAGGTGGGGCCAACGTCCTGACTTTC. It encodes CASSQGGGANVLTF.

The V and J genes are TRBV19 and TRBJ2-4; no clear D. This CDR3 spans 11 amino acids. Trimming removed 7 bases from V and 7 bases from J, with 8 bases in between. Germline V gene sequence: CDR1 LNHDA, CDR2 SQIVND (reference sequence). CDR3 DNA sequence: TGTGCCAGTATGAGTGGGAACATTCAGTACTTC. Amino acids: CASMSGNIQYF.

The J gene is TRBJ2-3, the V gene TRBV6-1; 8 bases are shared with TRBD1. The CDR3 totals 16 residues. Germline V CDR1 and CDR2: MNHNS, SASEGT. V dropped 4 bases and J dropped 2; count of bases not matched to a gene: 8. CDR3 DNA: TGTGCCAGCAGTGGGGGGTGGGACAGGCCCACAGATACGCAGTATTTT. Amino acids: CASSGGWDRPTDTQYF.

The chain is built from TRBV2 and TRBJ2-4, with 11 positions matching TRBD2. J lost 1 base, V lost 3 bases, and 8 bases had no gene match. This CDR3 is built from 18 residues. The germline V gene has CDR1 SNHLY and CDR2 FYNNEI. CDR3 loop: CASSDYLAGGWAKNIQYF. The CDR3 nucleotides are TGTGCCAGCAGTGATTACCTAGCGGGGGGATGGGCCAAAAACATTCAGTACTTC.

The chain couples TRBV7-2 to TRBJ1-5, with 9 positions matching TRBD1. In germline, CDR1 is SGHTA, CDR2 FQGNSA. J gave up 5 bases and V 4 bases, and 6 bases lay outside the gene matches. The CDR3 is 15 amino acids. The CDR3 coding sequence is TGTGCCAGCAGCTCCCGTACAGGGGGCGATCAGCCCCAGCATTTT. This codes for CASSSRTGGDQPQHF.

The chain carries TRBV10-1 and TRBJ1-3; maybe TRBD1 (6 bases). Between the trimmed V and J ends, which lost 3 bases and 4 bases, there was a span of 10 bases. In germline, CDR1 is WNHNN, CDR2 SYGVQD (reference sequence). This CDR3 comprises 14 residues. The CDR3 nucleotides read TGCGCCAGCAGTGAAGCAGGGGTCGGAAACACCATATATTTT. It encodes CASSEAGVGNTIYF.

V usage is TRBV5-1 and J usage is TRBJ2-1, with a tentative D call TRBD1 (5 bases). The CDR3 is 16 residues long. Germline loops: CDR1 SGHRS, CDR2 YFSETQ. Trimming took 0 bases from V and 5 from J, leaving 15 bases between them. The CDR3 sequence is CASSLAGYDSNNEQFF. The CDR3 DNA sequence: TGCGCCAGCAGCTTGGCCGGTTATGACAGCAACAATGAGCAGTTCTTC.

This chain uses TRBV9 with TRBJ2-1, with 10 bases matching TRBD2. CDR1 and CDR2 (germline): SGDLS, YYNGEE. CDR3 size: 16 residues. Losses at the gene ends were 0 bases for V and 9 bases for J; bases not matched to a gene: 9. CDR3 coding DNA: TGTGCCAGCAGCGTAGGTTCTAGCGGGAGTATGGGTGAGCAGTTCTTC. Translation: CASSVGSSGSMGEQFF.

This clone was found once. CDR3 region: CASSLVSQGQGLYGYTF. The CDR3 coding sequence is TGTGCCAGCAGCTTAGTCTCCCAAGGACAGGGGCTCTATGGCTACACCTTC. The chain links TRBV11-2 to TRBJ1-2; 9 bases line up with TRBD1. V was pared by 1 base and J by 4 bases, with 10 bases of the junction left unmatched. Germline CDR1 is SGHAT and CDR2 is FQNNGV. This CDR3 spans 17 amino acids.

This clone was seen once. V gene TRBV6-1 combines with J gene TRBJ1-1; possibly TRBD1 for D (6 bases). Germline V gives CDR1 MNHNS, CDR2 SASEGT. Trimming stripped 6 bases from V and 8 bases from J, with 16 bases between. This CDR3 has 13 residues. CDR3 loop: CASRTGGAPEAFF. The CDR3 nucleotides read TGTGCCAGCAGGACGGGGGGGGCACCCGAAGCTTTCTTT.

V gene TRBV7-8 combines with J gene TRBJ2-6, with 12 bases matching TRBD2. The germline V gene encodes CDR1 SGHVS and CDR2 FQNEAQ. The CDR3 contains 16 residues. The junction had 2 bases not matched to a gene; V was cut back by 8 bases and J by 0 bases. The CDR3 sequence: CASGLAGYSGANVLTF. As DNA, the CDR3 is TGTGCCAGCGGACTAGCGGGGTACTCTGGGGCCAACGTCCTGACTTTC.

The chain links TRBV6-5 to TRBJ2-7, with D possibly matching TRBD2 (5 bases). CDR1 MNHEY and CDR2 SVGAGI come from the germline V gene. The CDR3 runs to 14 residues. Deletions cut 11 bases from V and 0 bases from J, with 17 bases between. In DNA, the CDR3 is TGTGCCGCTCTGGACTCGCCGAGCTCCTACGAGCAGTACTTC. This codes for CAALDSPSSYEQYF.

This rearrangement joins TRBV5-8 to TRBJ2-1; 14 nucleotides line up with TRBD2. The CDR3 extends over 17 amino acids. Looked up from germline, CDR1 is SGHTS and CDR2 is YDEGEE. The V segment lost 5 bases and the J segment 9 bases; nucleotides outside the gene matches: 13. CDR3 sequence reads: CASSTGTSGSFRVEQFF. CDR3 DNA: TGTGCCAGCAGTACCGGGACTAGCGGGAGTTTTAGGGTTGAGCAGTTCTTC.

The J gene is TRBJ1-1, the V gene TRBV5-4; no definite D call. With 0 bases removed from V and 3 bases from J, the gap between germline ends came to 9 bases. The CDR3 runs to 14 residues. CDR1 is SGHNT and CDR2 is YYREEE in the germline V gene (reference sequence). Here the CDR3 reads CASSLGGDDTEAFF. The CDR3, as DNA: TGTGCCAGCAGCTTGGGCGGGGATGACACTGAAGCTTTCTTT. The whole variable domain, remainder taken from reference TRBV5-4 and TRBJ1-1, is ETGVTQSPTHLIKTRGQQVTLRCSSQSGHNTVSWYQQALGQGPQFIFQYYREEENGRGNFPPRFSGLQFPNYSSELNVNALELDDSALYLCASSLGGDDTEAFFGQGTRLTVV.

This clone was picked up one time. The V gene is TRBV7-9, the J gene TRBJ1-4, with TRBD1 matching over 7 bases. There are 13 residues in the CDR3. The junction had 8 bases not matched to a gene; V was cut back by 3 bases and J by 13 bases. Looked up from germline, CDR1 is SEHNR and CDR2 is FQNEAQ (reference sequence). The chain's CDR3 is CASSLGDRQGLFF. The CDR3 DNA sequence: TGTGCCAGCAGCTTGGGGGACCGACAGGGACTGTTTTTT.

The gene calls are TRBV2 and TRBJ1-2; possible D gene TRBD1, 5 bases. The V end lost 4 bases, the J end lost 4 bases, and 10 bases lay between the germline ends. CDR3 length equals 13 residues. Germline V CDR1 and CDR2: SNHLY, FYNNEI. CDR3 amino acids: CASSVDILYGYTF. As DNA, the CDR3 is TGTGCCAGCAGTGTGGACATTCTCTATGGCTACACCTTC.

This clone was picked up one time. The V and J genes are TRBV5-4 and TRBJ2-7; 13 bases are a match to TRBD2. With V trimmed by 3 bases and J by 4 bases, 4 bases remained unmatched. The CDR3 sequence is 15 residues long. Germline values: CDR1 SGHNT, CDR2 YYREEE (reference sequence). This CDR3 is CASSSGTSGVYEQYF. CDR3 DNA sequence: TGTGCCAGCAGCTCCGGGACTAGCGGGGTTTACGAGCAGTACTTC.

V and J are TRBV5-1 and TRBJ2-3, with a tentative D call TRBD2 (5 bases). Trimming removed 4 bases from V and 5 bases from J, with 23 bases in between. Germline values: CDR1 SGHRS, CDR2 YFSETQ. The CDR3 sequence is 17 residues long. The CDR3 sequence: CASSLRAGGFVGDTQYF. DNA for the CDR3: TGCGCCAGCAGCCTCCGGGCAGGAGGATTTGTCGGAGATACGCAGTATTTT.

The chain uses TRBV5-1 and TRBJ2-7, with TRBD2 matching 8 bases. The length of the CDR3 is 15 residues. Germline V CDR1 and CDR2: SGHRS, YFSETQ. V shed 1 base and J 4 bases; nucleotides not matched to a gene: 7. The CDR3 is CASSLFPGGGYEQYF. CDR3 nucleotides: TGCGCCAGCAGCTTGTTCCCGGGAGGGGGGTACGAGCAGTACTTC.

This chain connects TRBV6-1 to TRBJ2-5; the match to TRBD2 covers 9 bases. J lost 2 bases, V lost 6 bases, and 7 bases had no gene match. The germline V gene encodes CDR1 MNHNS and CDR2 SASEGT. The CDR3 is made up of 15 amino acids. In nucleotides, the CDR3 is TGTGCCAGCAGAACTTTGACTAGCGGTCAAGAGACCCAGTACTTC. This translates into CASRTLTSGQETQYF.

The V gene is TRBV2, the J gene TRBJ2-7, with TRBD1 identical over 7 bases. CDR3 length: 14 amino acids. From germline, CDR1 is SNHLY and CDR2 FYNNEI. V dropped 3 bases and J dropped 4; count of bases not matched to a gene: 6. The CDR3 DNA reads as TGTGCCAGCAGTGAGGGACAGCTCTTGTACGAGCAGTACTTC. Translating it yields CASSEGQLLYEQYF.